One and the same sample provided the 8 T cell receptor beta chains below, sequenced in a study of cytomegalovirus exposure and HLA in healthy donors. 13 Jbeta primers and 60 Vbeta primers were used for the PCR. TCRdb's copy holds only in-frame clones and misses some; the assay was immunoSEQ multiplex PCR. The sample holds about 180,000 clones, roughly 77% seen once. The sequenced sample consisted of PBMCs. The receptors originated from a woman in her twenties or thirties in good health and CMV-seropositive.

The gene calls are TRBV6-5 and TRBJ1-3, with D hard to call. Germline-derived CDR1 and CDR2 are MNHEY and SVGAGI. Deletions cut 7 bases from V and 0 bases from J, with 7 bases between. The CDR3 contains 13 residues. CDR3 sequence (DNA): TGTGCCAGCATCACGGGCTCTGGAAACACCATATATTTT. This sequence encodes CASITGSGNTIYF.

This clone was recorded a few times. The chain employs TRBV5-1 and TRBJ2-3; 8 bases map to TRBD2. The germline V gene encodes CDR1 SGHRS and CDR2 YFSETQ. The J segment lost 2 bases and the V segment lost 4 bases, leaving 9 bases of the junction unmatched. The CDR3 contains 16 residues. This chain's CDR3 is CASSLDGGGHTDTQYF. The CDR3, as DNA: TGCGCCAGCAGCCTAGACGGGGGGGGTCACACAGATACGCAGTATTTT.

V and J are TRBV11-2 and TRBJ2-7, with 8 bases lining up with TRBD1. The J segment lost 4 bases and the V segment lost 1 base, leaving 6 bases of the junction unmatched. The germline V gene encodes CDR1 SGHAT and CDR2 FQNNGV. This CDR3 contains 15 residues. The CDR3 DNA sequence: TGTGCCAGCAGCTTAGGGGGACAGGTAGGGTACGAGCAGTACTTC. Translating it yields CASSLGGQVGYEQYF.

The chain combines TRBV5-1 with TRBJ1-2; no clear D. The germline gives CDR1 SGHRS, CDR2 YFSETQ. Trimming removed 0 bases at V and 3 bases at J, with 12 bases between. This CDR3 has 15 amino acids. CDR3 coding DNA: TGCGCCAGCAGCTTGGATTCAGGAGGGTACTATGGCTACACCTTC. This gives the protein CASSLDSGGYYGYTF.

This clone was counted only a few times. CDR3 residues: CASSPQDRAIYEQYF. The CDR3 coding sequence is TGTGCCAGTAGTCCCCAAGACAGGGCCATCTACGAGCAGTACTTC. The chain has TRBV19 and TRBJ2-7, with 7 bases lining up with TRBD1. The CDR3 runs 15 residues. Germline CDR1 and CDR2: LNHDA and SQIVND (reference sequence). The V gene end was trimmed by 5 bases and the J gene end by 3 bases; junction bases not matched to a gene: 10.

V and J are TRBV4-3 and TRBJ1-6; 7 bases are shared with TRBD1. The V segment lost 0 bases and the J segment 9 bases; nucleotides outside the gene matches: 14. CDR1 LGHNA and CDR2 YSLEER come from the germline V gene. CDR3 length equals 18 residues. The CDR3 here is CASSQDSPRQGLGSPLHF. The CDR3 DNA sequence: TGCGCCAGCAGCCAAGATTCCCCCCGACAGGGTCTGGGTTCACCCCTCCACTTT.

The rearrangement links TRBV28 to TRBJ2-5; possible D gene TRBD1, 5 bases. The assigned J gene may be wrong: the sequence end matches TRBJ2-7 better. The CDR3 extends over 12 amino acids. The V gene's germline CDR1 is MDHEN and CDR2 SYDVKM. CDR3 sequence reads: CASKGNSYEQYF. CDR3 bases: TGTGCCAGCAAGGGGAACAGCTACGAGCAGTACTTC.

Remarks on this clone: The junction departs from germline at one end; a sequencing error may be responsible. This chain's CDR3 is CASSRWKGNTEAFF. The CDR3 DNA reads TGTGCCAGCAGCCGTTGGAAGGGGAACACTGAAGCTTTCTTC. The gene calls are TRBV27 and TRBJ1-1; a possible D gene is TRBD1 (5 bases). CDR1 is MNHEY, CDR2 SMNVEV, per germline (reference sequence). This CDR3 comprises 14 residues.